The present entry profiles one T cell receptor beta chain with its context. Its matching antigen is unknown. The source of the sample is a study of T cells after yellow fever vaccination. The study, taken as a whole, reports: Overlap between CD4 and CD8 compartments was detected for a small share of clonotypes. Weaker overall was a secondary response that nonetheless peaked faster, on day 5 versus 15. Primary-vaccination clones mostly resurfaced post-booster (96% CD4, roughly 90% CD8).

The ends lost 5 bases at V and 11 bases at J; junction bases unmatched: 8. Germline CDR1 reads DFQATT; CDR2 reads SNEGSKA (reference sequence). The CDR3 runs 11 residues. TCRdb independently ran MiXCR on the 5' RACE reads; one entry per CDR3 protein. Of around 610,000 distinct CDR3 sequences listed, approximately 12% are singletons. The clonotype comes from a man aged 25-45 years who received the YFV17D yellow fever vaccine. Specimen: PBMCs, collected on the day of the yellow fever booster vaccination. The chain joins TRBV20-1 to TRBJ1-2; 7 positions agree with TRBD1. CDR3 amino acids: CSAGTATGYTF. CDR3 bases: TGCAGTGCTGGGACAGCCACGGGATACACCTTC.